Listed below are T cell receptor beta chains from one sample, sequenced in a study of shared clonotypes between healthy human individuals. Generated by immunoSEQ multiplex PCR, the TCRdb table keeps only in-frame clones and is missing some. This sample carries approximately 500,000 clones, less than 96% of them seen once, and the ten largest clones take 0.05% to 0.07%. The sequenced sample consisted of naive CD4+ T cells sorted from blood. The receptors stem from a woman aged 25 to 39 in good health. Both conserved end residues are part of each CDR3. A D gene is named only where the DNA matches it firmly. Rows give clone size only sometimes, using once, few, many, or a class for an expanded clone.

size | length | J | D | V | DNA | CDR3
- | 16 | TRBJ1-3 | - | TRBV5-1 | TGCGCCAGCAGCTTGGAAGCACAGCACTCTGGAAACACCATATATTTT | CASSLEAQHSGNTIYF
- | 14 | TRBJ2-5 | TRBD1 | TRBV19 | TGTGCCAGTAGTGTACAGGGGGCACAAGAGACCCAGTACTTC | CASSVQGAQETQYF
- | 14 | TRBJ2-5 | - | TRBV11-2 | TGTGCCAGCAGCTTATTGGGAGGTCAAGAGACCCAGTACTTC | CASSLLGGQETQYF
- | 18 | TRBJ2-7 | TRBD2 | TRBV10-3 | TGTGCCATCAGTGAGCAGTTTCGGACTAGCGGGAGAATGAACGAGCAGTACTTC | CAISEQFRTSGRMNEQYF
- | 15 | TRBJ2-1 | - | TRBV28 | TGTGCCAGCAGTTTCCTCCTAGCGAGTTACAATGAGCAGTTCTTC | CASSFLLASYNEQFF
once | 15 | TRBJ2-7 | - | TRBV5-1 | TGCGCCAGCAGCTTGGATCCAGGCGAGACCTACGAGCAGTACTTC | CASSLDPGETYEQYF
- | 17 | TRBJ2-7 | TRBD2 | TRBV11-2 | TGTGCCAGCAGCTCCCGGGGGGGGACTAGCGGGATGTACGAGCAGTACTTC | CASSSRGGTSGMYEQYF
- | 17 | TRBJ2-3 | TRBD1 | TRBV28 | TGTGCCAGCAGTTTGGGACAGGGGCAGACAGGGGCAGATACGCAGTATTTT | CASSLGQGQTGADTQYF
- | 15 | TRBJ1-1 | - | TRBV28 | TGTGCCAGCAGTTCGGACAGAAAGGGAAACACTGAAGCTTTCTTT | CASSSDRKGNTEAFF
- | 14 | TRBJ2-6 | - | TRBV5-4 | TGTGCCAGCAGGGACACCTCTGGGGCCAACGTCCTGACTTTC | CASRDTSGANVLTF
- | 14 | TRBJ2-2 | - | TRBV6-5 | TGTGCCAGCATTGGCGACTCGAACACCGGGGAGCTGTTTTTT | CASIGDSNTGELFF
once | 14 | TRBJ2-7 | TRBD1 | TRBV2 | TGTGCCAGCAGCATCCTGGGACAGGGGGAGGAGCAGTACTTC | CASSILGQGEEQYF